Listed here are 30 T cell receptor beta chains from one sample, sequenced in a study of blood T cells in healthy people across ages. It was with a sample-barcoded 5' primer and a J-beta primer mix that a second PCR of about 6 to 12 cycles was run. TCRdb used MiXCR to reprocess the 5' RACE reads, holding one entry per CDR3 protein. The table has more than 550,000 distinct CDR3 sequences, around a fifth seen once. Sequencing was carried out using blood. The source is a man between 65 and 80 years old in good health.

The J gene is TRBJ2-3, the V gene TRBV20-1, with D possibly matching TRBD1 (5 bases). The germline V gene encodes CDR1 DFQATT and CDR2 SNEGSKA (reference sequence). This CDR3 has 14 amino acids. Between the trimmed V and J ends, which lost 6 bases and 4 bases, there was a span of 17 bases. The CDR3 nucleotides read TGCAGTGCCCTGGCGGCAGGGAAGTCAGATACGCAGTATTTT. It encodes CSALAAGKSDTQYF.

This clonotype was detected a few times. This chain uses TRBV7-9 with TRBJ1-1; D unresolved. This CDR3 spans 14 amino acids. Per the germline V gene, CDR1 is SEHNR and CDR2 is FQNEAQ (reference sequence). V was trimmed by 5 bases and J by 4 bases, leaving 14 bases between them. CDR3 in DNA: TGTGCCAGCAGCAGAGCGAGGGAGGCCACTGAAGCTTTCTTT. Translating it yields CASSRAREATEAFF. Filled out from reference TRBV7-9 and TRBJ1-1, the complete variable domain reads DTGVSQNPRHKITKRGQNVTFRCDPISEHNRLYWYRQTLGQGPEFLTYFQNEAQLEKSRLLSDRFSAERPKGSFSTLEIQRTEQGDSAMYLCASSRAREATEAFFGQGTRLTVV.

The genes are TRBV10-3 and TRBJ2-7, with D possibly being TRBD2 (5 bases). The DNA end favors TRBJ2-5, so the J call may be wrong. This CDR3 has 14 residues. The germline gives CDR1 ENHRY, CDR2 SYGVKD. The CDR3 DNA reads TGTGCCATCAGCGCGATAGAGGGCGCGGAGACCCAGTACTTC. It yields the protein CAISAIEGAETQYF.

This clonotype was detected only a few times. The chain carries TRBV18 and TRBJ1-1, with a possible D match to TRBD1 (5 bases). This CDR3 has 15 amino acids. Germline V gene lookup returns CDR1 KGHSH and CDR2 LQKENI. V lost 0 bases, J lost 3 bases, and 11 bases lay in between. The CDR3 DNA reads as TGTGCCAGCTCACCACCGGCTGGACACCACACTGAAGCTTTCTTT. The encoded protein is CASSPPAGHHTEAFF.

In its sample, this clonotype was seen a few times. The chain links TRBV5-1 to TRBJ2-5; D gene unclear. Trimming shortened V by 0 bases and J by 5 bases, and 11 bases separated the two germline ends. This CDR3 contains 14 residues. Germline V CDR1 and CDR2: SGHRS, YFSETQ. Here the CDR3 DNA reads TGCGCCAGCAGCTTGGAAGTGACCTCCGAGACCCAGTACTTC. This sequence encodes CASSLEVTSETQYF.

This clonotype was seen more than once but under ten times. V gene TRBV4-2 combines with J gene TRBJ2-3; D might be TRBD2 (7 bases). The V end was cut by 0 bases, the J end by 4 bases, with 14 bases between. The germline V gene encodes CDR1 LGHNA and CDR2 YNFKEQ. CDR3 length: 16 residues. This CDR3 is CASSQERGGGADTQYF. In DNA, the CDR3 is TGTGCCAGCAGCCAAGAGAGGGGGGGCGGCGCAGATACGCAGTATTTT.

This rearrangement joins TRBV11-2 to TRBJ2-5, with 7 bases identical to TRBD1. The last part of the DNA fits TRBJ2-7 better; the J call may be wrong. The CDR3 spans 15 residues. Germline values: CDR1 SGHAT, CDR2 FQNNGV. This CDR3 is CASSETTGSSYEQYF. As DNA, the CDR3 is TGTGCCAGCAGCGAAACGACAGGGAGCTCCTACGAGCAGTACTTC.

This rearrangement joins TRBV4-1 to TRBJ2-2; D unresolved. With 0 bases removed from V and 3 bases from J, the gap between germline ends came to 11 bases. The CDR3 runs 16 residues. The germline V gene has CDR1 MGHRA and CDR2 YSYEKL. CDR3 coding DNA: TGCGCCAGCAGCCAAGATTCGCGGATACACACCGGGGAGCTGTTTTTT. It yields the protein CASSQDSRIHTGELFF.

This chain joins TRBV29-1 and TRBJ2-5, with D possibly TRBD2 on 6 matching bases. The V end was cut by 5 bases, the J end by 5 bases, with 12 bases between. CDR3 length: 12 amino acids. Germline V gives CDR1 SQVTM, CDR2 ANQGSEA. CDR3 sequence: CSVLSGGETQYF. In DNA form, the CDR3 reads TGCAGCGTTCTGAGTGGGGGGGAGACCCAGTACTTC.

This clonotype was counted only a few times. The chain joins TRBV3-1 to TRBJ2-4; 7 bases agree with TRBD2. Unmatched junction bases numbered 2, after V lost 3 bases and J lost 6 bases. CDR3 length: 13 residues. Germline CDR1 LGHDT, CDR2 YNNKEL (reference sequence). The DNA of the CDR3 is TGTGCCAGCAGCCAGGGGGGGAGAAACATTCAGTACTTC. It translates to CASSQGGRNIQYF.

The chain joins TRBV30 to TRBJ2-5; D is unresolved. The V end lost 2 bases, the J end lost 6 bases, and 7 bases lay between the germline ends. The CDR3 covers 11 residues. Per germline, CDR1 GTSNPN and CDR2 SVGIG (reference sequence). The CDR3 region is CAWSPDQTQYF. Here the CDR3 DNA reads TGTGCCTGGAGTCCGGACCAGACCCAGTACTTC.

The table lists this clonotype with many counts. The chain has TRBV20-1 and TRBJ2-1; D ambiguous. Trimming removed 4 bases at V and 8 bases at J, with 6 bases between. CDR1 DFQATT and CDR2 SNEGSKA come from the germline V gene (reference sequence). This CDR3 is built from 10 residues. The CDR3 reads CSATFYEQFF. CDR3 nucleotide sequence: TGCAGTGCTACTTTCTATGAGCAGTTCTTC.

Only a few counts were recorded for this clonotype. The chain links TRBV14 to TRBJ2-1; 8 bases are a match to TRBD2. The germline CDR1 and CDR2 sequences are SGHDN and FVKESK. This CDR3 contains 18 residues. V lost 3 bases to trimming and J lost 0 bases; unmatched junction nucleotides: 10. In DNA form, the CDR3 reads TGTGCCAGCAGCCAGATGCGGGGGGCCTTGAGCTCCTACAATGAGCAGTTCTTC. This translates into CASSQMRGALSSYNEQFF.

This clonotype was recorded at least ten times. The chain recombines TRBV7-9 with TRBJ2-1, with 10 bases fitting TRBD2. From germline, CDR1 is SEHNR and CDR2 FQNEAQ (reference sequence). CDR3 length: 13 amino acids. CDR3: CAESGLADNEQFF. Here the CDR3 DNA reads TGTGCGGAAAGTGGACTAGCGGACAATGAGCAGTTCTTC. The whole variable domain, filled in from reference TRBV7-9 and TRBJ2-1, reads DTGVSQNPRHKITKRGQNVTFRCDPISEHNRLYWYRQTLGQGPEFLTYFQNEAQLEKSRLLSDRFSAERPKGSFSTLEIQRTEQGDSAMYLCAESGLADNEQFFGPGTRLTVL.

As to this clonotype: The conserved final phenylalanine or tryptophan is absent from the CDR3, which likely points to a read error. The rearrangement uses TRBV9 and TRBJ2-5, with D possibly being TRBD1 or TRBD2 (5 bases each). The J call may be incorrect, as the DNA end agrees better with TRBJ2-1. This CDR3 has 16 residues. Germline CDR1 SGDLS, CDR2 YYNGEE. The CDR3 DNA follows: TGTGCCAGCAGCGTAGGGGGCTCCTCCGGGGACAATGAGCAGTTCTCC. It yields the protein CASSVGGSSGDNEQFS.

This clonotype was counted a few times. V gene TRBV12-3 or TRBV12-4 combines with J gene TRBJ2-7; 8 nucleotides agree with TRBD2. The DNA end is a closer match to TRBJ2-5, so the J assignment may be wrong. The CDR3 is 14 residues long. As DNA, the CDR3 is TGTGCCAGCAGTTTTGCGGGGGGCTGGGAGACCCAGTACTTC. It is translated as CASSFAGGWETQYF.

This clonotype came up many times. Written as DNA, the CDR3 is TGCAGTGCTAGTACGACACGTTATGGCTACACCTTC. It is translated as CSASTTRYGYTF. V usage is TRBV20-1 and J usage is TRBJ1-2; D is unclear. V dropped 3 bases and J dropped 5 bases, with 10 bases sitting between them. The CDR3 loop spans 12 amino acids. Per the germline V gene, CDR1 is DFQATT and CDR2 is SNEGSKA (reference sequence).

CDR3 residues: CASSQSGEQFF. The CDR3 DNA reads as TGTGCCAGCAGCCAATCGGGGGAGCAGTTCTTC. V usage is TRBV14 and J usage is TRBJ2-1, with D maybe TRBD2 (5 bases). CDR1 is SGHDN, CDR2 FVKESK, per germline. The CDR3 sequence is 11 residues long. Trimming stripped 2 bases from V and 10 bases from J, with 6 bases between. The variable domain in full, with the rest retrieved from reference TRBV14 and TRBJ2-1, is EAGVTQFPSHSVIEKGQTVTLRCDPISGHDNLYWYRRVMGKEIKFLLHFVKESKQDESGMPNNRFLAERTGGTYSTLKVQPAELEDSGVYFCASSQSGEQFFGPGTRLTVL.

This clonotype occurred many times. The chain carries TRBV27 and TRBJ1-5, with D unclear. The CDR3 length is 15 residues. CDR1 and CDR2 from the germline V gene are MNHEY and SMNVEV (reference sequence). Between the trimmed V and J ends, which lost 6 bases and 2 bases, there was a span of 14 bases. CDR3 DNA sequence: TGTGCCAGCAGACGGTGGGCCTTGGGCAATCAGCCCCAGCATTTT. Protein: CASRRWALGNQPQHF.

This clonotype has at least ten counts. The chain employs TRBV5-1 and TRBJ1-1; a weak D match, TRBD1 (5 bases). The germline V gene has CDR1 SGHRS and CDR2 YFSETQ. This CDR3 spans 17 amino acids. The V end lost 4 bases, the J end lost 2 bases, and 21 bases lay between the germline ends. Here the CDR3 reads CASSSLPSGPKNTEAFF. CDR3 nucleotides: TGCGCCAGCAGCAGCCTACCCTCGGGACCTAAAAACACTGAAGCTTTCTTT.

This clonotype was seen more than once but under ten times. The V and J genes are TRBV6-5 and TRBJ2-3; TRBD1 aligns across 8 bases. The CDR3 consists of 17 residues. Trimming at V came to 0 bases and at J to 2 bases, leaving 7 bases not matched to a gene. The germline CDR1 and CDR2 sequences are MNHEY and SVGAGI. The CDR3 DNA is TGTGCCAGCAGTTACTCGGGGACAGGATTAATCACAGATACGCAGTATTTT. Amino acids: CASSYSGTGLITDTQYF.

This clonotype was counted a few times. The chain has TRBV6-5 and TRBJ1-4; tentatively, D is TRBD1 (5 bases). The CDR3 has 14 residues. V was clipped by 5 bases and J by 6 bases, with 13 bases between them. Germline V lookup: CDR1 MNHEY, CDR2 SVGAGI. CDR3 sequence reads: CASSPSWGDEKLFF. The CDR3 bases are TGTGCCAGCAGTCCCTCGTGGGGGGATGAAAAACTGTTTTTT.

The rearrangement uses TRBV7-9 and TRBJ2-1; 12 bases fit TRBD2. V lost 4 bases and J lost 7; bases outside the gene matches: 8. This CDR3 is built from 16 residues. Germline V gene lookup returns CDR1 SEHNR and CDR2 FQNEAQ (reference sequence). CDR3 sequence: CASSSFLAGGRNEQFF. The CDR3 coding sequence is TGTGCCAGCAGCTCCTTTCTAGCGGGAGGGAGGAATGAGCAGTTCTTC.

In DNA form, the CDR3 reads TGCGCCAGCAGCCAAGATGGGGGTAGCGGGAGTTGGAATGAGCAGTTCTTC. Translation gives CASSQDGGSGSWNEQFF. The chain has TRBV4-3 and TRBJ2-5; TRBD2 aligns across 9 bases. The DNA end favors TRBJ2-1, so the J call may be wrong. CDR3 size: 17 residues. Germline V gives CDR1 LGHNA, CDR2 YSLEER.

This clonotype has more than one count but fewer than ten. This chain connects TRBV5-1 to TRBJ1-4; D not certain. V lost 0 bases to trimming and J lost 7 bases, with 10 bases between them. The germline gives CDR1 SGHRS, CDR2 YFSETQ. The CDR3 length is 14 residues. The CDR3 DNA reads TGCGCCAGCAGCTTGGAGGGAGATATTGAAAAACTGTTTTTT. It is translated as CASSLEGDIEKLFF.

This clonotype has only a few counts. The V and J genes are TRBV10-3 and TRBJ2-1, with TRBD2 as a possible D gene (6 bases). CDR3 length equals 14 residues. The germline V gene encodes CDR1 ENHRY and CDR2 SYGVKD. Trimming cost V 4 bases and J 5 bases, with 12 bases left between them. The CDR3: CAISGLRDHNEQFF. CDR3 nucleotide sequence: TGTGCCATCAGTGGGTTGCGGGACCACAATGAGCAGTTCTTC.

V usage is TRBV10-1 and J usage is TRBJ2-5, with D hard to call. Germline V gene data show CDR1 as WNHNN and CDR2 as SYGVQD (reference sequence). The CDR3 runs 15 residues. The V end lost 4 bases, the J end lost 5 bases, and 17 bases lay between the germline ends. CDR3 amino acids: CASSVVQDPLETQYF. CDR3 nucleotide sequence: TGCGCCAGCAGTGTTGTCCAGGATCCTCTGGAGACCCAGTACTTC.

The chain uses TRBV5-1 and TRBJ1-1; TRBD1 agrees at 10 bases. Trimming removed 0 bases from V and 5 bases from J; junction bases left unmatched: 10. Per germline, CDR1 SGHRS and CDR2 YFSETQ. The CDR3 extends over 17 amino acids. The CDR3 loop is CASSLVGTGAPGTEAFF. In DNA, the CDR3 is TGCGCCAGCAGCTTGGTCGGGACAGGGGCCCCAGGAACTGAAGCTTTCTTT.

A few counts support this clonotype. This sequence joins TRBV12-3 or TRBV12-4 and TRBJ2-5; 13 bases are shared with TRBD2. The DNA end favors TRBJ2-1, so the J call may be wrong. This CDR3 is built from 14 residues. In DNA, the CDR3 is TGTGCCAGCGGGGGACTAGCGGGGATAAATGAGCAGTTCTTC. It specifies CASGGLAGINEQFF.

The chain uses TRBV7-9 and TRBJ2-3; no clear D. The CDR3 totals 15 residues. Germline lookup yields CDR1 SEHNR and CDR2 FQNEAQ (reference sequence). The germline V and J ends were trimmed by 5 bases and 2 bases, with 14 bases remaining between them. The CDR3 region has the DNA TGTGCCAGCAGCCCCCGTCAGGCGAACACAGATACGCAGTATTTT. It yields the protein CASSPRQANTDTQYF.